Listed here are 27 T cell receptor beta chains from one sample, sequenced in a study of T cells in Graves' hyperthyroidism and ophthalmopathy. Amplification yielded TCR beta CDR3 regions, with RNA transcripts as the source. A first-round RT-PCR of the TCR CDR3 used the HTBI primer set. TCRdb used MiXCR to reprocess the multiplex PCR reads, holding one entry per CDR3 protein. Of 700,000 or so distinct CDR3 sequences detected, about 15% appear once; the ten largest clones hold over 7.5%. The sequencing sample was made of blood. The receptors come from a man between 18 and 35 years old with Graves' hyperthyroidism.

This clonotype was recorded a few times. Given the absence of the conserved phenylalanine or tryptophan at the CDR3 end, a read error is likely. The DNA for the CDR3 is TGTGCCAGCATTGGACTAGCGGATTACTACGAGCAGTACCTC. Translating it yields CASIGLADYYEQYL. V usage is TRBV6-1 and J usage is TRBJ2-7; 10 bases line up with TRBD2. Trimming at V came to 7 bases and at J to 3 bases, leaving 6 bases not matched to a gene. This CDR3 spans 14 amino acids. Germline V gene lookup returns CDR1 MNHNS and CDR2 SASEGT.

This clonotype has a handful of counts. The CDR3: CSARSRDRAYNEQFF. The CDR3 DNA is TGCAGTGCTAGATCCCGGGACAGGGCCTACAATGAGCAGTTCTTC. The rearrangement links TRBV20-1 to TRBJ2-1; TRBD1 matches 9 bases. The CDR3 loop spans 15 amino acids. The germline V gene has CDR1 DFQATT and CDR2 SNEGSKA (reference sequence). J lost 2 bases, V lost 2 bases, and 4 bases had no gene match.

This clonotype was observed many times. The chain links TRBV6-2 or TRBV6-3 to TRBJ2-3; D ambiguous. The CDR3 has 15 residues. V was shortened by 0 bases and J by 4 bases, with 11 bases between the two germline ends. CDR1 and CDR2 (germline): MNHEY, SVGEGT. The CDR3 region is CASSYSRAAADTQYF. In DNA, the CDR3 is TGTGCCAGCAGTTACTCCCGGGCAGCAGCAGATACGCAGTATTTT.

A few counts support this clonotype. V gene TRBV19 combines with J gene TRBJ1-5, with D unclear. Trimming removed 8 bases at V and 1 base at J, with 18 bases between. The CDR3 consists of 16 residues. The germline V gene has CDR1 LNHDA and CDR2 SQIVND (reference sequence). In DNA form, the CDR3 reads TGTGCCAGTGCGGAGGGAAGTTGGGAGAGCAATCAGCCCCAGCATTTT. This codes for CASAEGSWESNQPQHF.

This chain joins TRBV7-2 and TRBJ2-3; D not resolved. The germline gives CDR1 SGHTA, CDR2 FQGNSA. Trimming shortened V by 1 base and J by 1 base, and 9 bases separated the two germline ends. CDR3 size: 15 residues. The CDR3 DNA reads TGTGCCAGCAGCTTAGGTCGTTGGGGCACAGATACGCAGTATTTT. As protein: CASSLGRWGTDTQYF.

As to this clonotype: One end of the junction fails to match germline, which may point to a read error. The genes are TRBV6-1 and TRBJ2-5; perhaps TRBD2 as D (5 bases). The CDR3 consists of 16 residues. In germline, CDR1 is MNHNS, CDR2 SASEGT. The CDR3 loop is CVSSPDLKRPEGGQYF. In nucleotides, the CDR3 is TGTGTCAGCAGCCCCGATCTTAAGCGGCCCGAAGGAGGCCAGTACTTC.

The chain couples TRBV5-6 to TRBJ2-7; perhaps TRBD1 as D (5 bases). This CDR3 region has 13 residues. Trimming shortened V by 10 bases and J by 1 base, and 15 bases separated the two germline ends. The germline V gene encodes CDR1 SGHDT and CDR2 YYEEEE. The CDR3 DNA is TGTGCCGGGGCCCAAGCTGGATCCTACGAGCAGTACTTC. It is translated as CAGAQAGSYEQYF.

V and J are TRBV5-1 and TRBJ2-7, with 12 bases aligning to TRBD2. The V and J ends lost 0 bases and 6 bases, in that order; junction bases with no gene match: 10. Germline lookup yields CDR1 SGHRS and CDR2 YFSETQ. The CDR3 is 17 amino acids. The CDR3 DNA reads as TGCGCCAGCAGCTTGGTGGCTAGCGGGAGGGCCCCCCGCGAGCAGTACTTC. This gives the protein CASSLVASGRAPREQYF.

The chain is built from TRBV28 and TRBJ2-3, with D hard to call. Germline lookup yields CDR1 MDHEN and CDR2 SYDVKM. V dropped 1 base and J dropped 6 bases, with 11 bases sitting between them. The CDR3 is made up of 14 amino acids. CDR3 coding DNA: TGTGCCAGCAGTTTATACGAGACGAGGGATACGCAGTATTTT. This translates into CASSLYETRDTQYF.

The chain couples TRBV5-1 to TRBJ2-7, with D possibly TRBD1 on 6 matching bases. Trimming cost V 5 bases and J 0 bases, with 21 bases left between them. CDR1 SGHRS and CDR2 YFSETQ come from the germline V gene. This CDR3 region has 17 residues. The CDR3 spells CASRGDILPVGSYEQYF. The CDR3 DNA sequence: TGCGCCAGCAGGGGGGACATTCTACCAGTGGGCTCCTACGAGCAGTACTTC.

For this clonotype: One base away lies a much larger clone, so this may be a sequencing read error. V and J are TRBV7-2 and TRBJ2-1; weak D call: TRBD2 (5 bases). Germline lookup yields CDR1 SGHTA and CDR2 FQGNSA. The CDR3 runs to 18 residues. The CDR3 DNA follows: TGTGCCAGCAGCTTACCATCTGGCGGGCCTAGCTCCTACAATGGGCAGTTCTTC. Translation gives CASSLPSGGPSSYNGQFF.

At least ten counts were recorded for this clonotype. This chain connects TRBV12-3 or TRBV12-4 to TRBJ1-4; 11 bases line up with TRBD1. The V and J ends lost 6 bases and 4 bases, in that order; junction bases with no gene match: 7. The CDR3 extends over 16 amino acids. The CDR3 spells CASSTGTGGYNEKLFF. Here the CDR3 DNA reads TGTGCCAGCAGCACCGGGACAGGGGGATATAATGAAAAACTGTTTTTT.

The table lists this clonotype with a few counts. The chain links TRBV27 to TRBJ2-1; 10 bases agree with TRBD1. V gave up 0 bases and J gave up 3 bases; unmatched junction bases: 2. The length of the CDR3 is 16 residues. In germline, CDR1 is MNHEY, CDR2 SMNVEV (reference sequence). The CDR3 is CASSLSGQGYYNEQFF. The CDR3 DNA reads as TGTGCCAGCAGTTTATCGGGACAGGGGTACTACAATGAGCAGTTCTTC.

The CDR3: CASSYSPPGGKKSEQFF. The CDR3 DNA sequence: TGTGCCAGCAGTTACAGCCCCCCGGGCGGGAAAAAGAGTGAGCAGTTCTTC. The gene calls are TRBV6-4 and TRBJ2-1; a weak D match, TRBD2 (6 bases). The CDR3 loop spans 17 amino acids. Trimming cost V 5 bases and J 9 bases, with 26 bases left between them. From germline, CDR1 is MRHNA and CDR2 SNTAGT.

This clonotype was observed many times. The chain couples TRBV7-8 to TRBJ2-1; TRBD1 matches at 9 bases. Germline V gene data show CDR1 as SGHVS and CDR2 as FQNEAQ. The CDR3 has 15 residues. J gave up 7 bases and V 5 bases, and 9 bases lay outside the gene matches. In DNA form, the CDR3 reads TGTGCCAGCAGCGTACTGGACAGGGGATTAAATGAGCAGTTCTTC. Protein product: CASSVLDRGLNEQFF.

This clonotype was counted a few times. The chain employs TRBV3-1 and TRBJ1-5, with 11 bases fitting TRBD1. The V and J ends lost 3 bases and 7 bases, in that order; junction bases with no gene match: 8. Germline assignment: CDR1 LGHDT and CDR2 YNNKEL (reference sequence). The CDR3 length is 16 residues. CDR3 sequence reads: CASSHGTGGSGQPQHF. DNA of the CDR3: TGTGCCAGCAGCCACGGGACAGGGGGAAGCGGGCAGCCCCAGCATTTT.

Of note for this clonotype: This clone may be a read error of a much larger clone one base away. This rearrangement joins TRBV5-1 to TRBJ2-7; D is unresolved. The germline V gene has CDR1 SGHRS and CDR2 YFSETQ. The CDR3 runs 13 residues. The CDR3 DNA is TGCGCCGGCAGCTATACGAATAACTACGAGCAGTACTTC. Its protein is CAGSYTNNYEQYF.

This clonotype was seen more than once but under ten times. This sequence joins TRBV7-2 and TRBJ1-2; a weak D match, TRBD1 (5 bases). Germline assignment: CDR1 SGHTA and CDR2 FQGNSA. The CDR3 covers 15 residues. V was shortened by 1 base and J by 6 bases, with 15 bases between the two germline ends. CDR3 loop: CASSLVYEGLDGYTF. For the CDR3, the DNA is TGTGCCAGCAGCTTAGTGTATGAGGGGTTGGATGGCTACACCTTC.

This clonotype turned up a few times. The J gene is TRBJ2-2, the V gene TRBV5-4; possibly TRBD1 or TRBD2 for D (5 bases each). The CDR3 spans 15 residues. V lost 3 bases and J lost 0, with 9 bases in between. Germline CDR1 SGHNT, CDR2 YYREEE (reference sequence). CDR3 sequence: CASSWDVANTGELFF. As DNA, the CDR3 is TGTGCCAGCAGCTGGGACGTTGCGAACACCGGGGAGCTGTTTTTT.

This rearrangement joins TRBV24-1 to TRBJ2-1, with 8 bases that match TRBD2. The CDR3 length is 14 residues. Germline V gives CDR1 KGHDR, CDR2 SFDVKD. Trimming cost V 9 bases and J 2 bases; bases outside gene matches: 5. The CDR3 loop reads CATSGLEAYNEQFF. CDR3 nucleotide sequence: TGTGCCACCTCGGGACTAGAGGCCTACAATGAGCAGTTCTTC.

This clonotype was detected a few times. J is TRBJ2-5 and V is TRBV24-1; 9 bases agree with TRBD1. V shed 2 bases and J 4 bases; nucleotides not matched to a gene: 7. This CDR3 is 16 amino acids long. The germline V gene has CDR1 KGHDR and CDR2 SFDVKD. The chain's CDR3 is CATSDSPGTGIETQYF. DNA for the CDR3: TGTGCCACCAGTGATTCCCCAGGGACAGGGATAGAGACCCAGTACTTC.

This clonotype was counted once. V gene TRBV28 combines with J gene TRBJ2-2; 8 nucleotides align to TRBD2. V dropped 8 bases and J dropped 6; count of bases not matched to a gene: 14. The CDR3 contains 16 residues. CDR1 and CDR2 from the germline V gene are MDHEN and SYDVKM. CDR3 sequence reads: CASGYLTSESSGELFF. The CDR3 region has the DNA TGTGCCAGCGGTTATTTGACTAGCGAGAGTTCCGGGGAGCTGTTTTTT.

This chain uses TRBV9 with TRBJ1-5; no clear D gene. V lost 6 bases to trimming and J lost 1 base, with 8 bases between them. From germline, CDR1 is SGDLS and CDR2 YYNGEE. The CDR3 has 13 amino acids. CDR3 amino acids: CASNEGSNQPQHF. The CDR3 bases are TGTGCCAGCAACGAGGGAAGCAATCAGCCCCAGCATTTT.

This clonotype appeared a few times. The rearrangement links TRBV7-2 to TRBJ1-2; 9 bases are a match to TRBD1. The CDR3 spans 17 residues. The V and J ends lost 2 bases and 4 bases, in that order; junction bases with no gene match: 11. Germline V gives CDR1 SGHTA, CDR2 FQGNSA. The CDR3 is CASSLTYRQGVPYGYTF. The CDR3 coding sequence is TGTGCCAGCAGCTTAACCTATAGACAGGGGGTGCCCTATGGCTACACCTTC. The entire variable domain, with the rest obtained from reference TRBV7-2 and TRBJ1-2, is as follows: GAGVSQSPSNKVTEKGKDVELRCDPISGHTALYWYRQSLGQGLEFLIYFQGNSAPDKSGLPSDRFSAERTGGSVSTLTIQRTQQEDSAVYLCASSLTYRQGVPYGYTFGSGTRLTVV.

In this sample, this clonotype turned up many times. V is TRBV28 and J is TRBJ1-1; D gene uncertain. Trimming removed 5 bases from V and 1 base from J, with 8 bases in between. Germline V lookup: CDR1 MDHEN, CDR2 SYDVKM. The CDR3 totals 13 residues. Here the CDR3 reads CASSPTWNTEAFF. DNA for the CDR3: TGTGCCAGCAGTCCCACCTGGAACACTGAAGCTTTCTTT.

This clonotype has only a few counts. V is TRBV24-1 and J is TRBJ1-4; possibly TRBD1 for D (5 bases). Looked up from germline, CDR1 is KGHDR and CDR2 is SFDVKD. The V gene lost 4 bases and the J gene lost 5 bases, with 10 bases spanning the gap. There are 14 residues in the CDR3. The CDR3 DNA reads as TGTGCCACCAGTGAGTCCCGGGGCAATGAAAAACTGTTTTTT. It yields the protein CATSESRGNEKLFF.

This clonotype showed up many times. This chain's CDR3 is CASSLQGFSGANVLTF. DNA for the CDR3: TGTGCCAGCAGCTTACAGGGTTTCTCTGGGGCCAACGTCCTGACTTTC. The chain employs TRBV6-1 and TRBJ2-6, with TRBD1 as a possible D gene (6 bases). Germline CDR1 and CDR2: MNHNS and SASEGT. Trimming pared 6 bases from V and 0 bases from J, leaving 12 bases between. The CDR3 is 16 residues long.